The 3 T cell receptor beta chains below come from one sample, sequenced in a study of T-cell memory formation after mild COVID-19. TCRdb re-called the 5' RACE reads with MiXCR, one entry per CDR3 protein. Of 130,000 to 150,000 distinct CDR3 sequences listed, 6% were seen once; the top ten hold 2% to 2.5%. The sequencing input was PBMCs or a T cell subset sorted from them (not recorded which). These receptors were collected from an adult woman who had mild COVID-19 (a few samples of this study predate the infection). Cell type and time point are not known.

The table lists this clonotype with a few counts. CDR3 DNA: TGTGCCAGCAGCCAGGAGGGGGCAGGGTCGGCGAACACCGGGGAGCTGTTTTTT. Translating gives CASSQEGAGSANTGELFF. This chain joins TRBV4-2 and TRBJ2-2; perhaps TRBD1 as D (7 bases). V was shortened by 3 bases and J by 0 bases, with 17 bases between the two germline ends. Germline-derived CDR1 and CDR2 are LGHNA and YNFKEQ. The CDR3 covers 18 residues.

This clonotype has just a few counts. V is TRBV9 and J is TRBJ2-3; 7 nucleotides match TRBD2. V dropped 5 bases and J dropped 8; count of bases not matched to a gene: 8. Germline-derived CDR1 and CDR2 are SGDLS and YYNGEE. The CDR3 has 13 amino acids. The CDR3 DNA is TGTGCCAGCAGGGGGGGGGATGCAGTTACGCAGTATTTT. Its protein is CASRGGDAVTQYF.

This rearrangement joins TRBV27 to TRBJ2-1; TRBD2 aligns across 9 bases. This CDR3 comprises 15 residues. CDR1 and CDR2 from the germline V gene are MNHEY and SMNVEV (reference sequence). V shed 1 base, J shed 7 bases, and the junction held 5 bases outside the gene matches. The chain's CDR3 is CASSLFRLAGNEQFF. The CDR3 DNA reads as TGTGCCAGCAGTTTATTTAGGCTAGCGGGAAATGAGCAGTTCTTC.